This TCR beta chain was obtained from a study of Graves' ophthalmopathy and Graves' hyperthyroidism. Overall study context: In this cohort's terms, stable hyperthyroidism meant no ophthalmopathy by 18 months of follow-up. Study-wide results and limits: It was with 70.59% sensitivity and about 72% specificity that the model predicted ophthalmopathy progression.

In the case of this clonotype: What it binds is not known. A junction end diverges from the germline sequence, so it may reflect a read error.

Germline lookup yields CDR1 SSHAT and CDR2 FNYEAQ (reference sequence). This CDR3 region has 14 residues. Patients were excluded if they had other autoimmune diseases or uncontrolled infections, and likewise if pregnancy or lactation applied. Diagnoses were established from clinical symptoms, serum thyroxine, TRAb, thyroid ultrasound and orbital computed tomography. Amplification of the TCR beta CDR3 regions used RNA transcripts (as template). Investigators did first-round RT-PCR with HTBI primers, then second-round multiplex PCR. One entry per CDR3 protein, called by TCRdb with MiXCR from the multiplex PCR reads. Of about 550,000 distinct CDR3 sequences in the sample, roughly 40% were seen once.

Sequences were obtained from peripheral blood or thyroid tissue (not recorded which). This sequence was found in an adult man with Graves' hyperthyroidism. The chain couples TRBV7-7 to TRBJ1-4; D may be TRBD1 (5 bases). The CDR3 nucleotides read TGTGCTAGCAGCTTAGGGGCAACTAATGAAGAACTGTTTTTT. It yields the protein CASSLGATNEELFF.